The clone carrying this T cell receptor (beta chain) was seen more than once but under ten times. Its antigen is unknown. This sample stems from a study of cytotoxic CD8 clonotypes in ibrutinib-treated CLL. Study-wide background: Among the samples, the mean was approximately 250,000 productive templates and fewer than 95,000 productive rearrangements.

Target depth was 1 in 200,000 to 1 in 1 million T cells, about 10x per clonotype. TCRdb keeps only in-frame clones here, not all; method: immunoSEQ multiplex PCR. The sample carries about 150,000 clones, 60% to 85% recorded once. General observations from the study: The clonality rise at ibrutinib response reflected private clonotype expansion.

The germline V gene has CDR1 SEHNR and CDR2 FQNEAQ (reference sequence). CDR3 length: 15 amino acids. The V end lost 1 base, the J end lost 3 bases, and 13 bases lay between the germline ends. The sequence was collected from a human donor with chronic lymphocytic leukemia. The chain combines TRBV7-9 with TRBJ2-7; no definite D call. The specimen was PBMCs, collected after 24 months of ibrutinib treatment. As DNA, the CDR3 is TGTGCCAGCAGCTTAGATGATTTCGGGCACTACGAGCAGTACTTC. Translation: CASSLDDFGHYEQYF.